These 10 T cell receptor beta chains came from one sample sequenced in a study of T cell responses to AZD1222 COVID-19 vaccine. Measured with immunoSEQ multiplex PCR; TCRdb has only the in-frame clones, and not every one. The table lists approximately 150,000 clones, about nine tenths of them singletons. The source was peripheral blood, collected on day 0 of AZD1222 vaccination. These receptors were obtained from an adult in good health.

This clone showed up just a few times. The rearrangement uses TRBV11-3 and TRBJ2-3, with 8 bases matching TRBD1. J was trimmed by 4 bases and V by 5 bases; bases with no gene match: 8. This CDR3 has 15 residues. Germline CDR1 reads SGHNT; CDR2 reads YENEEA. CDR3 loop: CASSPGQGLSDTQYF. CDR3 sequence (DNA): TGTGCCAGCAGCCCTGGACAGGGATTGTCAGATACGCAGTATTTT.

J is TRBJ1-5 and V is TRBV6-5, with 10 bases matching TRBD1. This CDR3 has 16 residues. The J segment lost 4 bases and the V segment lost 1 base, leaving 4 bases of the junction unmatched. Germline V gene data show CDR1 as MNHEY and CDR2 as SVGAGI. The chain's CDR3 is CASSYFGDRGNQPQHF. CDR3 DNA sequence: TGTGCCAGCAGTTACTTCGGGGACAGGGGAAATCAGCCCCAGCATTTT.

The chain couples TRBV6-1 to TRBJ1-4; possible D gene TRBD1, 6 bases. Looked up from germline, CDR1 is MNHNS and CDR2 is SASEGT. Trimming left V 1 base short and J 5 bases short, with 8 bases between. The CDR3 totals 14 residues. The CDR3 loop is CASSEGQGNEKLFF. The CDR3, as DNA: TGTGCCAGCAGTGAAGGGCAGGGGAATGAAAAACTGTTTTTT.

The genes are TRBV3-1 (or the pseudogene TRBV3-2) and TRBJ2-5, with 7 bases fitting TRBD1. Looked up from germline, CDR1 is LGHDT and CDR2 is YNNKEL (reference sequence). Trimming removed 1 base from V and 4 bases from J; junction bases left unmatched: 6. CDR3 length: 15 amino acids. Written as DNA, the CDR3 is TGTGCCAGCAGCCAAGGGGCAGGGGGTGGAGAGACCCAGTACTTC. This gives the protein CASSQGAGGGETQYF.

V and J are TRBV15 and TRBJ1-5; the match to TRBD1 covers 11 bases. This CDR3 has 18 residues. The germline gives CDR1 LNHNV, CDR2 YYDKDF (reference sequence). V gave up 1 base and J gave up 2 bases; unmatched junction bases: 7. CDR3 loop: CATSRGGQGDYGNQPQHF. In DNA, the CDR3 is TGTGCCACCAGCAGAGGGGGACAGGGGGACTATGGCAATCAGCCCCAGCATTTT.

This sequence joins TRBV2 and TRBJ1-5; a weak D match, TRBD1 (5 bases). The CDR3 runs 14 residues. Germline V gene data show CDR1 as SNHLY and CDR2 as FYNNEI. Between the trimmed V and J ends, which lost 3 bases and 4 bases, there was a span of 10 bases. The CDR3 sequence is CASSDWGGNQPQHF. Here the CDR3 DNA reads TGTGCCAGCAGTGATTGGGGGGGGAATCAGCCCCAGCATTTT. The full variable domain, in which reference TRBV2 and TRBJ1-5 provide the parts outside the CDR3, is EPEVTQTPSHQVTQMGQEVILRCVPISNHLYFYWYRQILGQKVEFLVSFYNNEISEKSEIFDDQFSVERPDGSNFTLKIRSTKLEDSAMYFCASSDWGGNQPQHFGDGTRLSIL.

This clone appeared a single time. The rearrangement uses TRBV6-5 and TRBJ1-5; D ambiguous. The CDR3 extends over 14 amino acids. Trimming left V 0 bases short and J 4 bases short, with 7 bases between. In germline, CDR1 is MNHEY, CDR2 SVGAGI. The CDR3 spells CASSYSTSNQPQHF. CDR3 nucleotides: TGTGCCAGCAGTTACTCGACCTCTAATCAGCCCCAGCATTTT.

The V call is TRBV5-4, the J call TRBJ1-2; 10 bases are a match to TRBD1. Looked up from germline, CDR1 is SGHNT and CDR2 is YYREEE (reference sequence). The CDR3 consists of 16 residues. V gave up 2 bases and J gave up 4 bases; unmatched junction bases: 8. This chain's CDR3 is CASSLYDRGRSYGYTF. CDR3 nucleotides: TGTGCCAGCAGCTTATACGACAGGGGGCGCAGCTATGGCTACACCTTC. Filled out from reference TRBV5-4 and TRBJ1-2, the complete variable domain reads ETGVTQSPTHLIKTRGQQVTLRCSSQSGHNTVSWYQQALGQGPQFIFQYYREEENGRGNFPPRFSGLQFPNYSSELNVNALELDDSALYLCASSLYDRGRSYGYTFGSGTRLTVV.

This rearrangement joins TRBV24-1 to TRBJ2-7; 11 bases are shared with TRBD2. V trimming: 10 bases; J trimming: 5 bases; junction bases outside the gene matches: 6. Germline-derived CDR1 and CDR2 are KGHDR and SFDVKD. CDR3 length: 13 residues. CDR3 region: CATAGTSGHEQYF. The DNA of the CDR3 is TGTGCCACAGCCGGGACTAGCGGCCACGAGCAGTACTTC.

The chain links TRBV7-9 to TRBJ1-5; no firm D call. CDR1 and CDR2 (germline): SEHNR, FQNEAQ (reference sequence). This CDR3 has 19 residues. Trimming pared 2 bases from V and 0 bases from J, leaving 20 bases between. In nucleotides, the CDR3 is TGTGCCAGCAGCTTAACGGTCGGACCGCCTGGTTATAGCAATCAGCCCCAGCATTTT. Amino acid sequence: CASSLTVGPPGYSNQPQHF.